This T cell receptor beta chain is from a study of T cell responses to AZD1222 COVID-19 vaccine. Whole-study context: Samples with a second dose at about 4 or about 12 weeks were pooled together.

Comment on this clone: Its target is unknown. One end of the junction varies from germline; a read error may be responsible.

CDR1 is SGHTA and CDR2 is FQGNSA in the germline V gene. The CDR3 sequence is 13 residues long. Using immunoSEQ multiplex PCR, the repertoire was profiled, and TCRdb retains in-frame clones only, with some absent. This table holds 130,000 or so clones, about 86% found once. The study, taken as a whole, reports: Mostly white British, mostly female donors; authors suggested clonal diversity may be underestimated. Scientists sampled the repertoires only once the peak T cell response had passed. Only a handful of people who got AZD1222 tested seropositive at baseline.

The chain is built from TRBV7-2 and TRBJ2-1, with D uncertain. This specimen was peripheral blood, taken on day 0 of AZD1222 vaccination. The TCR originated in an adult in good health. The CDR3 is CANSLGGYNEQFF. As DNA, the CDR3 is TGTGCCAACAGCTTAGGCGGATACAATGAGCAGTTCTTC.